These T cell receptor beta chains were read from a single sample in a study of cytomegalovirus exposure and HLA in healthy donors. Produced via immunoSEQ multiplex PCR; TCRdb's table is partial and in-frame only. The table records about 160,000 clones, roughly 85% of them present only once. Sequenced: PBMCs. Every receptor here comes from a young man in good health and CMV-seronegative. Each CDR3 is given with its conserved first and last residue. D genes are given only for firm matches. Where a row states a size, it is once, few, many or the class of an expanded clone; other rows omit it.

clone_size j_call cdr3_length d_call v_call cdr3_aa cdr3_nt
few TRBJ1-4 15 TRBD1 TRBV7-2 CASSYSGQSNEKLFF TGTGCCAGCAGTTACTCGGGACAGTCAAATGAAAAACTGTTTTTT
- TRBJ2-5 15 TRBD2 TRBV6-1 CASSNWTSWRETQYF TGTGCCAGCAGTAATTGGACTAGCTGGCGGGAGACCCAGTACTTC
- TRBJ1-1 16 TRBD1 TRBV7-9 CASSLTSLDRVPEAFF TGTGCCAGCAGCTTAACCTCTCTCGACAGGGTCCCTGAAGCTTTCTTT
- TRBJ2-5 11 - TRBV20-1 CSAGYGETQYF TGCAGTGCTGGTTACGGGGAGACCCAGTACTTC
- TRBJ2-3 19 TRBD2 TRBV14 CASSPIRTSGGLGTDTQYF TGTGCCAGCAGCCCAATTAGGACTAGCGGGGGTTTGGGCACAGATACGCAGTATTTT
- TRBJ2-7 14 - TRBV5-4 CASSLEGQSYEQYF TGTGCCAGCAGCTTGGAGGGGCAGAGCTACGAGCAGTACTTC
- TRBJ2-7 13 - TRBV6-5 CASSAALSYEQYF TGTGCCAGCAGTGCCGCGCTCTCCTACGAGCAGTACTTC
few TRBJ2-7 14 TRBD1 TRBV7-9 CASTPQGTGAEQYF TGTGCCAGCACCCCCCAAGGGACAGGCGCCGAGCAGTACTTC
few TRBJ1-2 15 TRBD1 TRBV7-9 CASSSPDRADYGYTF TGTGCCAGCAGCTCCCCGGACAGGGCCGACTATGGCTACACCTTC
- TRBJ2-7 14 TRBD2 TRBV6-1 CASRRTSDSYEQYF TGTGCCAGCAGAAGGACTAGCGATTCCTACGAGCAGTACTTC
- TRBJ1-2 15 TRBD1 TRBV7-2 CATTRAGGKRYGYTF TGTGCCACCACCCGGGCAGGGGGCAAGCGCTATGGCTACACCTTC
few TRBJ2-3 15 - TRBV6-5 CASSYLGGVQDTQYF TGTGCCAGCAGTTACTTGGGCGGGGTCCAGGATACGCAGTATTTT
- TRBJ2-1 15 - TRBV7-9 CASSLGHQTYNEQFF TGTGCCAGCAGCTTGGGACATCAAACGTACAATGAGCAGTTCTTC
- TRBJ1-2 15 TRBD1 TRBV7-8 CASSQQDRTGMGYTF TGTGCCAGCAGCCAACAGGACCGGACAGGGATGGGCTACACCTTC
- TRBJ1-5 13 TRBD1 TRBV30 CAWATGNGQPQHF TGTGCCTGGGCGACAGGGAACGGACAGCCCCAGCATTTT
- TRBJ2-7 13 TRBD2 TRBV7-8 CASSLAGAFEQYF TGTGCCAGCAGCCTAGCGGGGGCTTTCGAGCAGTACTTC
- TRBJ2-1 12 - TRBV29-1 CSVESFYNEQFF TGCAGCGTTGAGTCATTTTACAATGAGCAGTTCTTC
- TRBJ1-5 18 - TRBV7-6 CASSLGRTQQGWTQPQHF TGTGCCAGCAGCTTAGGGAGGACACAACAGGGATGGACTCAGCCCCAGCATTTT
few TRBJ2-5 14 TRBD1 TRBV7-9 CASSQGQRQETQYF TGTGCCAGCAGCCAGGGACAGCGGCAAGAGACCCAGTACTTC
- TRBJ1-6 19 - TRBV4-3 CASSHSMGTPSSYNSPLHF TGCGCCAGCAGCCATAGTATGGGGACACCCAGCTCCTATAATTCACCCCTCCACTTT
- TRBJ2-3 18 - TRBV5-3 CARSFPGDPLPSTDTQYF TGTGCCAGAAGCTTTCCAGGGGACCCTCTCCCGTCCACAGATACGCAGTATTTT
- TRBJ1-1 14 TRBD1 TRBV7-9 CASSSRTGNTEAFF TGTGCCAGCAGCTCGAGGACAGGGAACACTGAAGCTTTCTTT
- TRBJ1-4 14 - TRBV27 CASSLAPPSEKLFF TGTGCCAGCAGTTTAGCCCCTCCTAGTGAAAAACTGTTTTTT
few TRBJ2-1 15 TRBD1 TRBV6-1 CASRLWDSSANEQFF TGTGCCAGCAGACTATGGGACAGCTCGGCGAATGAGCAGTTCTTC
- TRBJ2-2 14 TRBD1 TRBV28 CASSLTGVTGELFF TGTGCCAGCAGCCTAACAGGGGTGACCGGGGAGCTGTTTTTT
- TRBJ2-7 18 - TRBV6-1 CASSEVLDSFYPTYEQYF TGTGCCAGCAGTGAAGTACTGGACAGCTTCTACCCCACCTACGAGCAGTACTTC
- TRBJ1-5 14 - TRBV7-9 CASSLSGANQPQHF TGTGCCAGCAGCTTATCAGGGGCCAATCAGCCCCAGCATTTT
- TRBJ2-3 16 TRBD1 TRBV4-3 CASSQDPGQGADTQYF TGCGCCAGCAGCCAAGACCCGGGACAGGGAGCAGATACGCAGTATTTT
once TRBJ1-3 14 - TRBV9 CASGGGGIGNTIYF TGTGCCAGCGGGGGGGGAGGGATAGGAAACACCATATATTTT
- TRBJ1-5 14 - TRBV4-1 CASSPQYSNQPQHF TGCGCCAGCAGCCCACAATATAGCAATCAGCCCCAGCATTTT
- TRBJ1-5 15 - TRBV6-5 CASTKNRDSNQPQHF TGTGCCAGCACCAAAAACAGGGATAGCAATCAGCCCCAGCATTTT
- TRBJ2-1 15 TRBD2 TRBV27 CASSLGGGAYNEQFF TGTGCCAGCAGTTTAGGCGGGGGGGCTTACAATGAGCAGTTCTTC
- TRBJ2-1 16 - TRBV7-8 CASSSPRGEAYNEQFF TGTGCCAGCAGCTCCCCTCGTGGTGAGGCCTACAATGAGCAGTTCTTC
few TRBJ2-7 16 TRBD1 TRBV28 CASSLATGTGGSEQYF TGTGCCAGCAGTCTTGCCACCGGGACAGGGGGATCCGAGCAGTACTTC
once TRBJ2-1 15 TRBD2 TRBV28 CASKGTSGLYNEQFF TGTGCCAGCAAAGGGACTAGCGGGCTTTACAATGAGCAGTTCTTC
- TRBJ1-1 13 TRBD1 TRBV4-1 CASRQGVSTEAFF TGCGCCAGCAGACAGGGGGTATCCACTGAAGCTTTCTTT
once TRBJ2-5 13 - TRBV6-4 CASSPGPQETQYF TGTGCCAGCAGCCCAGGGCCCCAAGAGACCCAGTACTTC
- TRBJ2-7 14 - TRBV28 CASGARSILYEQYF TGTGCCAGCGGGGCACGGTCTATTCTCTACGAGCAGTACTTC
- TRBJ2-1 16 TRBD1 TRBV9 CASSAEGAGSYNEQFF TGTGCCAGCAGCGCCGAGGGGGCCGGCTCCTACAATGAGCAGTTCTTC
- TRBJ1-2 14 - TRBV28 CASNSIQGSYGYTF TGTGCCAGCAACTCCATACAGGGTTCCTATGGCTACACCTTC
- TRBJ2-6 16 TRBD2 TRBV7-3 CASSLSRGVGANVLTF TGTGCCAGCAGCTTAAGTCGGGGGGTCGGGGCCAACGTCCTGACTTTC
- TRBJ1-3 16 - TRBV15 CATSRGGDSSGNTIYF TGTGCCACCAGCAGAGGAGGCGACAGCTCTGGAAACACCATATATTTT
- TRBJ2-7 14 - TRBV7-3 CASSITAGPYEQYF TGTGCCAGCAGCATTACCGCGGGACCCTACGAGCAGTACTTC
- TRBJ1-3 14 - TRBV30 CAWRRLNSGNTIYF TGTGCCTGGAGGCGACTGAACTCTGGAAACACCATATATTTT
- TRBJ1-2 14 TRBD1 TRBV6-5 CASSSIGTGKGYTF TGTGCCAGCAGCTCTATCGGGACAGGGAAAGGCTACACCTTC
- TRBJ2-7 14 - TRBV28 CASSWWGDRYEQYF TGTGCCAGCAGTTGGTGGGGGGACCGCTACGAGCAGTACTTC
once TRBJ2-7 15 - TRBV5-1 CASSLEVVEFYEQYF TGCGCCAGCAGCTTGGAAGTGGTGGAGTTCTACGAGCAGTACTTC
- TRBJ1-1 15 TRBD1 TRBV30 CAWSSTGGSFFEAFF TGTGCCTGGAGTTCGACAGGGGGAAGCTTTTTTGAAGCTTTCTTT
- TRBJ2-3 17 TRBD2 TRBV5-1 CASSLTPLAGGTDTQYF TGCGCCAGCAGCTTGACCCCTTTAGCGGGGGGCACAGATACGCAGTATTTT